This TCR beta chain comes out of a study of blood T cell repertoires in COVID-19. Across the whole study: The origin of the acute and convalescent COVID-19 samples was the United States, Italy and Spain. The cDNA or gDNA used as material had been derived from T cells, B-cell-depleted T cells, or PBMCs.

Original handling: The authors estimated nucleated cell counts from reference gene primer amplification. Profiled with immunoSEQ multiplex PCR; TCRdb holds only in-frame clones, not every one. V, J and clone size derive from that table, while D and trimming were established from the DNA sequence. The data contain roughly 110,000 clones, about four fifths of them singletons. This CDR3 is 16 amino acids long. Germline V gene lookup returns CDR1 MGHDK and CDR2 SYGVNS. Trimming pared 2 bases from V and 3 bases from J, leaving 16 bases between. Sequenced: peripheral blood. The genes are TRBV25-1 and TRBJ1-2; a weak D match, TRBD1 (5 bases). This receptor was obtained from a human donor in a cohort sampled during active COVID-19. The CDR3 nucleotides read TGTGCCAGCAGTGAAGGAAGGGGCTCAGTGGACTATGGCTACACCTTC. Its translation is CASSEGRGSVDYGYTF.